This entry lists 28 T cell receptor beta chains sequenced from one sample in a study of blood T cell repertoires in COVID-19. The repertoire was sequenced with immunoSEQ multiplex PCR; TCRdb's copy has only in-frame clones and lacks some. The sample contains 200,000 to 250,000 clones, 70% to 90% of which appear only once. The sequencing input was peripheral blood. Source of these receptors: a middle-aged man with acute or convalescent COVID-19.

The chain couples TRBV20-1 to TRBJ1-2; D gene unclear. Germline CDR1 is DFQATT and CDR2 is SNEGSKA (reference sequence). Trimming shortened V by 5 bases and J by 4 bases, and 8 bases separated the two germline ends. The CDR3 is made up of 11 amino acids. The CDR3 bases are TGCAGTGCTCCCTCAGGCTATGGCTACACCTTC. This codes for CSAPSGYGYTF.

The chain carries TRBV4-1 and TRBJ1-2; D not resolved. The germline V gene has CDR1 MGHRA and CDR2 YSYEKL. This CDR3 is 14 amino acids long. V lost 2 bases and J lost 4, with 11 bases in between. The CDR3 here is CASSQLIGPYGYTF. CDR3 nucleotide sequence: TGCGCCAGCAGCCAACTAATTGGGCCCTATGGCTACACCTTC.

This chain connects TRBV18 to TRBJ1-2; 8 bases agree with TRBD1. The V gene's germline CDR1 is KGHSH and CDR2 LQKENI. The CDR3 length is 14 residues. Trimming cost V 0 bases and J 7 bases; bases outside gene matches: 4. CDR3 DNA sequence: TGTGCCAGCTCACCACCGACAGGGGAGATTGGCTACACCTTC. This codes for CASSPPTGEIGYTF.

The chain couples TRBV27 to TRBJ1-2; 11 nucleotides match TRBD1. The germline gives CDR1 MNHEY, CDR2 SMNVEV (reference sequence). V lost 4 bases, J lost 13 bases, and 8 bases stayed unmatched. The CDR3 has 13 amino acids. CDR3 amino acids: CASSSGQGAGRTF. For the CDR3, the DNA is TGTGCCAGCAGTTCCGGACAGGGGGCTGGGCGCACCTTC.

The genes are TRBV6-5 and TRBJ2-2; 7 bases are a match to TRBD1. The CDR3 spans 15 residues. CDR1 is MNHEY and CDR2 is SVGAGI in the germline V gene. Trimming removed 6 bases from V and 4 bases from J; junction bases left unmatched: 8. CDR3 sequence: CASRVDRVRTGELFF. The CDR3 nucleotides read TGTGCCAGCAGGGTAGACAGGGTTCGCACCGGGGAGCTGTTTTTT.

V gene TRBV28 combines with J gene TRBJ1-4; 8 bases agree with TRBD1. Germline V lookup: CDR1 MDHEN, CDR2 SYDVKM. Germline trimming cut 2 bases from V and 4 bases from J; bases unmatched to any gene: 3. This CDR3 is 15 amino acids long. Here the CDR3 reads CASSLRTGLNEKLFF. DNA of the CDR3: TGTGCCAGCAGTTTAAGGACAGGGCTTAATGAAAAACTGTTTTTT.

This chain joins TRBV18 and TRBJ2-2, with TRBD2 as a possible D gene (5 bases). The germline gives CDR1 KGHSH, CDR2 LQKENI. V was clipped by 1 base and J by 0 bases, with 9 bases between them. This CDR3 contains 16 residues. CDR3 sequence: CASSPQWTSNTGELFF. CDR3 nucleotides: TGTGCCAGCTCACCACAATGGACTTCGAACACCGGGGAGCTGTTTTTT.

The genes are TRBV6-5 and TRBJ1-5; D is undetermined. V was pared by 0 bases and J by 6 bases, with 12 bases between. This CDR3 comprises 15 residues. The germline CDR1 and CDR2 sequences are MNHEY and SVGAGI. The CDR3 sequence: CASSYSAEGGQPQHF. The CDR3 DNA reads TGTGCCAGCAGTTACTCGGCAGAAGGAGGTCAGCCCCAGCATTTT.

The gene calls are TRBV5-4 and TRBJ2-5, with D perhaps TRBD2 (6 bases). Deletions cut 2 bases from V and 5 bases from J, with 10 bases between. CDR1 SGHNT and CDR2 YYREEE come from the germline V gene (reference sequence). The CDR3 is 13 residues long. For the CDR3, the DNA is TGTGCCAGCAGCTTTGGGGGGATGGAGACCCAGTACTTC. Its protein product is CASSFGGMETQYF.

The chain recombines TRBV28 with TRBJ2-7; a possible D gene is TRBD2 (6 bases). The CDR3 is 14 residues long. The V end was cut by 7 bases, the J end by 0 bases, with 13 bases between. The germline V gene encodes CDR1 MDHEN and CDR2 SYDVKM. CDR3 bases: TGTGCCAGCACCCCAGCCGGGAGCTCCTACGAGCAGTACTTC. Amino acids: CASTPAGSSYEQYF.

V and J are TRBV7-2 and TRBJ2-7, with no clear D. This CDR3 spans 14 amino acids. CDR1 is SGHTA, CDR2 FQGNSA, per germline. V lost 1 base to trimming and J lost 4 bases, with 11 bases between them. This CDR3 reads CASSLDQDFYEQYF. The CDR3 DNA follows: TGTGCCAGCAGCTTAGACCAGGATTTTTACGAGCAGTACTTC.

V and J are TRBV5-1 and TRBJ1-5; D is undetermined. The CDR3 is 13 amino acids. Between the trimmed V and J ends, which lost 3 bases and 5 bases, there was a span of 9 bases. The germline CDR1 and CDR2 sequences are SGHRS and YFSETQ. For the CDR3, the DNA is TGCGCCAGCAGCTCAGGTCCGGATCAGCCCCAGCATTTT. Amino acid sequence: CASSSGPDQPQHF.

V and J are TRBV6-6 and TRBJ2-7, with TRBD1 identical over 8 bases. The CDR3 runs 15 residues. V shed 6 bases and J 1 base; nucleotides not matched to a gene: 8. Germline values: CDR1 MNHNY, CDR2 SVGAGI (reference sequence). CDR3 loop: CASSQPRGQSYEQYF. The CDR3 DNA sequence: TGTGCCAGCAGCCAACCCAGGGGGCAATCCTACGAGCAGTACTTC.

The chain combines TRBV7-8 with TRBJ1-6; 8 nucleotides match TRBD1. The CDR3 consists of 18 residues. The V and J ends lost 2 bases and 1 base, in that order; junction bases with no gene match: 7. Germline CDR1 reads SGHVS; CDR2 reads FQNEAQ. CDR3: CASSLRPQGASYNSPLHF. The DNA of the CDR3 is TGTGCCAGCAGCTTACGACCTCAGGGGGCGTCCTATAATTCACCCCTCCACTTT.

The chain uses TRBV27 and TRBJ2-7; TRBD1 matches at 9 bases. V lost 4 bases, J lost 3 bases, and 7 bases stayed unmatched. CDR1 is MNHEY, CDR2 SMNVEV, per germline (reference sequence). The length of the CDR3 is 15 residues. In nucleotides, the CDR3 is TGTGCCAGCAGTTCCCGGGACAGGGACCTCTACGAGCAGTACTTC. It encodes CASSSRDRDLYEQYF.

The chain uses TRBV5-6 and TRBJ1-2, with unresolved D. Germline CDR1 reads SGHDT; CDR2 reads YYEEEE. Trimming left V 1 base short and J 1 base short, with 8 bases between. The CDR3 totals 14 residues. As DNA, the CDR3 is TGTGCCAGCAGCTTGTTACACAGTAACTATGGCTACACCTTC. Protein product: CASSLLHSNYGYTF.

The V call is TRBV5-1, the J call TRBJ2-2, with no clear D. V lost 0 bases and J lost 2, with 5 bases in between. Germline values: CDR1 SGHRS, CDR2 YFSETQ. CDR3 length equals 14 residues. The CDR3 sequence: CASSLASNTGELFF. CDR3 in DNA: TGCGCCAGCAGCTTGGCCTCTAACACCGGGGAGCTGTTTTTT.

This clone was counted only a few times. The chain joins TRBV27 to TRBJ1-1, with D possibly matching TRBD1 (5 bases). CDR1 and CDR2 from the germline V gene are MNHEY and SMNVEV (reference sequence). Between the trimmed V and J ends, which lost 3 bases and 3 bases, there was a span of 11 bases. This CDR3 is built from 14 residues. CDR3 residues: CASSFRGVDTEAFF. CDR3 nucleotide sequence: TGTGCCAGCAGTTTTCGGGGGGTAGACACTGAAGCTTTCTTT.

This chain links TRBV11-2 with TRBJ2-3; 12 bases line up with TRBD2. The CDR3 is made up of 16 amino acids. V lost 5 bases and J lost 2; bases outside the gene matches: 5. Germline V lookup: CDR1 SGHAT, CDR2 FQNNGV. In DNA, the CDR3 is TGTGCCAGCAGCCCCACTAGCGGGGGGCCCACAGATACGCAGTATTTT. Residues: CASSPTSGGPTDTQYF.

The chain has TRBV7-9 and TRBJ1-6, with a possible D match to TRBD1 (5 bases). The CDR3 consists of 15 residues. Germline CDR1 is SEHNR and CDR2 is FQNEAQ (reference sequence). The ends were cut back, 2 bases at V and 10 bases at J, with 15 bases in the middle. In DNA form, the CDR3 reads TGTGCCAGCAGCTTAAGGGGCCAGGAGAACTCACCCCTCCACTTT. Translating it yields CASSLRGQENSPLHF.

DNA of the CDR3: TGTGCCAGCAGCCCATGGAGGACAGGTGAGCAGTTCTTC. This translates into CASSPWRTGEQFF. V usage is TRBV11-2 and J usage is TRBJ2-1; 7 bases are a match to TRBD1. The CDR3 has 13 residues. After removal of 5 bases from V and 9 bases from J, the junction contained 7 bases not matched to a gene. CDR1 and CDR2 from the germline V gene are SGHAT and FQNNGV.

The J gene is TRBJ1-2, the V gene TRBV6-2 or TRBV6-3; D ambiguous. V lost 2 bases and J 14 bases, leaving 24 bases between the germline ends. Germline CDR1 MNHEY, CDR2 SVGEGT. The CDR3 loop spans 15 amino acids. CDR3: CASSYPRSAVDGGTF. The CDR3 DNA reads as TGTGCCAGCAGTTACCCTAGGTCCGCGGTTGATGGTGGGACCTTC.

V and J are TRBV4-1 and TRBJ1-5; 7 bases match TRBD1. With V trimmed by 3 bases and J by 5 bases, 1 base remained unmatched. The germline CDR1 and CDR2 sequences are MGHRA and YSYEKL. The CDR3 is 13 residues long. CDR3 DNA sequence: TGCGCCAGCAGCCAGGGACAGTATCAGCCCCAGCATTTT. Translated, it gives CASSQGQYQPQHF.

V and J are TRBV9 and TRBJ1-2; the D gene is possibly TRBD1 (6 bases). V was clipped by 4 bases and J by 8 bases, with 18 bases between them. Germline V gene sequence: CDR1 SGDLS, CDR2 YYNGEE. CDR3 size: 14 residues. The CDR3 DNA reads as TGTGCCAGCAGCCCACTCTCGGACAGTCGGGGCTACACCTTC. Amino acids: CASSPLSDSRGYTF.

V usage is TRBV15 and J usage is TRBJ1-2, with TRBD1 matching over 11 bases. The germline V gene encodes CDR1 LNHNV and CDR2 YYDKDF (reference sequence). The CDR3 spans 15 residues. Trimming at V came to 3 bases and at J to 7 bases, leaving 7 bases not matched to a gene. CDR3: CATSSRTGGVSGYTF. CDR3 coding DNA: TGTGCCACCAGCAGTCGGACAGGGGGCGTCAGTGGCTACACCTTC.

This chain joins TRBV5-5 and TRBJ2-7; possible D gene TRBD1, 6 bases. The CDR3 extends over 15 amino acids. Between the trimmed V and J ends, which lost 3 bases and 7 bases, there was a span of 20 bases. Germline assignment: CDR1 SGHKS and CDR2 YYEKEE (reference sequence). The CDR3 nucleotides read TGTGCCAGCAGCTCATACACGACCAGGGGTGAAGAGCAGTACTTC. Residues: CASSSYTTRGEEQYF.

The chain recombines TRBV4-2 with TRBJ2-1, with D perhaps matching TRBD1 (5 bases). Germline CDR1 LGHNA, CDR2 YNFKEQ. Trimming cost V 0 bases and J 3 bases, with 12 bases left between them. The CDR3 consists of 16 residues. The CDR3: CASSQDHRQGYNEQFF. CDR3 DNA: TGTGCCAGCAGCCAAGATCATAGGCAGGGCTACAATGAGCAGTTCTTC.

CDR3 nucleotide sequence: TGCAGCGCTGCCGAGGGGGCAGGAGATACGCAGTATTTT. Its protein is CSAAEGAGDTQYF. The chain combines TRBV29-1 with TRBJ2-3; TRBD1 matches 7 bases. This CDR3 region has 13 residues. Losses at the gene ends were 7 bases for V and 5 bases for J; bases not matched to a gene: 9. Germline V gives CDR1 SQVTM, CDR2 ANQGSEA.